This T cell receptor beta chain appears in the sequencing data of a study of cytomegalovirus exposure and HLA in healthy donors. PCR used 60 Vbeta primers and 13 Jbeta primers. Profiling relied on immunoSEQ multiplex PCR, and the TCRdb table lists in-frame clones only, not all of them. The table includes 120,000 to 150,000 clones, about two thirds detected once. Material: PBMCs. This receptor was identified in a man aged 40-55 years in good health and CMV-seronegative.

CDR3 bases: TGCGCCAGCAGTGCCTCGCGGACAAGGAACACTGAAGCTTTCTTT. As protein: CASSASRTRNTEAFF. The V call is TRBV10-1, the J call TRBJ1-1, with a weak D call TRBD1 (5 bases). The CDR3 runs to 15 residues. V was shortened by 4 bases and J by 1 base, with 13 bases between the two germline ends. Germline loops: CDR1 WNHNN, CDR2 SYGVQD (reference sequence).